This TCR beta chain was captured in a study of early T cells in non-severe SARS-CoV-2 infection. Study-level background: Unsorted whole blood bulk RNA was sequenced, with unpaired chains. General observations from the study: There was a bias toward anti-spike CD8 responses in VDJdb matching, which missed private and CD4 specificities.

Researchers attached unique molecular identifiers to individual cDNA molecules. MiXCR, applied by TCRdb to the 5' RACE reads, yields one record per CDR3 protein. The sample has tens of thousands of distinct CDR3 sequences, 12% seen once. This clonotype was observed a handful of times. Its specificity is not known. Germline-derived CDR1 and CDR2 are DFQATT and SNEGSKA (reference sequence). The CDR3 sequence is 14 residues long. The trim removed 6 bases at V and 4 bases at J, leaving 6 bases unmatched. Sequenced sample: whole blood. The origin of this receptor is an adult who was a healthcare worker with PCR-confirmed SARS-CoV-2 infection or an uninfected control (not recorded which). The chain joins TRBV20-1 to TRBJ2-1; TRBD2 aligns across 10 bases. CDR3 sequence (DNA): TGCAGTGCGCCTCTAGCGGGGGCGTACAATGAGCAGTTCTTC. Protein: CSAPLAGAYNEQFF.